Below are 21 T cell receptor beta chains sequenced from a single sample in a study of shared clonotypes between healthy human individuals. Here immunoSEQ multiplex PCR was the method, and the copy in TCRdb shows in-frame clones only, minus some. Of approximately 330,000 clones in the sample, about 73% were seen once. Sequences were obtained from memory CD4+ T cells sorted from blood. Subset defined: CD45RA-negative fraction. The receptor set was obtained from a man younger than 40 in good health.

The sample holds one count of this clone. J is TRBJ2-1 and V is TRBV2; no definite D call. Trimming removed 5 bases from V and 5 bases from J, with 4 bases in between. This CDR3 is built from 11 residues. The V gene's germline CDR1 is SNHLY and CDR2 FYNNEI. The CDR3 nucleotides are TGTGCCAGCAGTAGGGACAATGAGCAGTTCTTC. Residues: CASSRDNEQFF. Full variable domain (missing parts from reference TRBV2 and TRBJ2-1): EPEVTQTPSHQVTQMGQEVILRCVPISNHLYFYWYRQILGQKVEFLVSFYNNEISEKSEIFDDQFSVERPDGSNFTLKIRSTKLEDSAMYFCASSRDNEQFFGPGTRLTVL.

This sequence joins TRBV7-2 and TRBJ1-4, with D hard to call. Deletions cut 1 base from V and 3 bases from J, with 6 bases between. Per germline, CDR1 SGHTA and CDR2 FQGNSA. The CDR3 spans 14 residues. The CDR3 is CASSLGISNEKLFF. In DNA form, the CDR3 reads TGTGCCAGCAGCTTAGGGATATCTAATGAAAAACTGTTTTTT.

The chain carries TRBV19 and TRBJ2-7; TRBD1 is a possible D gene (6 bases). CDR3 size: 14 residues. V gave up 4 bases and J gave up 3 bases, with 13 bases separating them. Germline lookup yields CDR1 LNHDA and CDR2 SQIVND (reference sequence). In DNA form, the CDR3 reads TGTGCCAGTAGTACCACCGGGACAAACTACGAGCAGTACTTC. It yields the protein CASSTTGTNYEQYF.

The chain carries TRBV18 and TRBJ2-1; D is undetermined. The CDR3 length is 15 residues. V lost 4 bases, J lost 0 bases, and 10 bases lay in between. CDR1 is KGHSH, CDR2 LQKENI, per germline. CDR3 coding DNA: TGTGCCAGCTCACTGGGCCAGAGCTCCTACAATGAGCAGTTCTTC. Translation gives CASSLGQSSYNEQFF.

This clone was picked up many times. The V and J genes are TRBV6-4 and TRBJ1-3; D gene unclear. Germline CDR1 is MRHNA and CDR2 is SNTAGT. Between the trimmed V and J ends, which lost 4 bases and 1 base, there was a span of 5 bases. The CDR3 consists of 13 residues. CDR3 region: CASSVESGNTIYF. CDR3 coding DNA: TGTGCCAGCAGTGTGGAGTCTGGAAACACCATATATTTT.

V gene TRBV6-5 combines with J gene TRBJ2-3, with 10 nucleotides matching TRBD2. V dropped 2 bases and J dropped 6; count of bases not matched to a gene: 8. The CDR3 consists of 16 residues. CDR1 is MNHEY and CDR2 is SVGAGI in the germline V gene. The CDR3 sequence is CASSYSLAGAGDTQYF. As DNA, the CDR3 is TGTGCCAGCAGTTACAGTCTAGCGGGAGCGGGGGATACGCAGTATTTT.

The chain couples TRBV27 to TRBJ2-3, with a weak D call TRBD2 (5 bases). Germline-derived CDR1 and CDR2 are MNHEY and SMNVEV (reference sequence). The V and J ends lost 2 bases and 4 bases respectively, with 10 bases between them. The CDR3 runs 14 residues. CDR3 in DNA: TGTGCCAGCAGTTTACTGGACTCTCCAGATACGCAGTATTTT. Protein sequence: CASSLLDSPDTQYF.

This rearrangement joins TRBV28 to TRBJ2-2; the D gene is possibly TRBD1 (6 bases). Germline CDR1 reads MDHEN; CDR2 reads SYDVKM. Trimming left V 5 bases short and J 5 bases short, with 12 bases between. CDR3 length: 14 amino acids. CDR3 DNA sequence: TGTGCCAGCAGTCCAGGACAGATGACCGGGGAGCTGTTTTTT. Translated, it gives CASSPGQMTGELFF.

The CDR3 DNA follows: TGTGCCAGTAGTACCCGGACGGCAAGCTCCTACAATGAGCAGTTCTTC. Its translation: CASSTRTASSYNEQFF. The rearrangement links TRBV19 to TRBJ2-1; D gene uncertain. This CDR3 is 16 amino acids long. V was clipped by 4 bases and J by 0 bases, with 13 bases between them. The germline CDR1 and CDR2 sequences are LNHDA and SQIVND (reference sequence). Full variable domain (remainder filled in from reference TRBV19 and TRBJ2-1): DGGITQSPKYLFRKEGQNVTLSCEQNLNHDAMYWYRQDPGQGLRLIYYSQIVNDFQKGDIAEGYSVSREKKESFPLTVTSAQKNPTAFYLCASSTRTASSYNEQFFGPGTRLTVL.

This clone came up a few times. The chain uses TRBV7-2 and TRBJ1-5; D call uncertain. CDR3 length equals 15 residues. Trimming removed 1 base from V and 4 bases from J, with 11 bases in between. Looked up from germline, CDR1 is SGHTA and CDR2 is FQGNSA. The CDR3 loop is CASSLGWQTNQPQHF. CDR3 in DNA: TGTGCCAGCAGCTTAGGGTGGCAGACAAATCAGCCCCAGCATTTT.

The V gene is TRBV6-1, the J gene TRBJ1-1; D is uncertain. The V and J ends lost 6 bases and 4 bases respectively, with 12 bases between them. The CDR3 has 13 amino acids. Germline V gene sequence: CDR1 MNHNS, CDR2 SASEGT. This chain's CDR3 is CASSQIRSTEAFF. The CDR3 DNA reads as TGTGCCAGCAGCCAGATAAGGAGCACTGAAGCTTTCTTT.

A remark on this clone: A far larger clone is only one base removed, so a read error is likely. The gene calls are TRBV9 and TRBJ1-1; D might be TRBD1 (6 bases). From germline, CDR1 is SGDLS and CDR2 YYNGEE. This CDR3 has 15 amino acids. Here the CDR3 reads CVSSVASGEGTEAFF. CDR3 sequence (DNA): TGTGTCAGCAGCGTAGCGTCAGGGGAGGGCACTGAAGCTTTCTTT.

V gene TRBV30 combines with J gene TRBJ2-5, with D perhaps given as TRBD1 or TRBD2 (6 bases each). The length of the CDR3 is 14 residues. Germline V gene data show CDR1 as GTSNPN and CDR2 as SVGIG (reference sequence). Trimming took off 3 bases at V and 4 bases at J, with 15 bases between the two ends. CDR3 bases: TGTGCCTGGAGGAAACAAGGGGGAGGAGAGACCCAGTACTTC. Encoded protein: CAWRKQGGGETQYF.

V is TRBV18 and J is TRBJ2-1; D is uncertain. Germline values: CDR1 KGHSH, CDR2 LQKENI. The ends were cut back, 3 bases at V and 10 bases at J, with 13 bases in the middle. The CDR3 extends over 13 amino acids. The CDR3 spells CASSPASEDEQFF. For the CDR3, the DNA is TGTGCCAGCTCACCTGCGTCAGAGGACGAGCAGTTCTTC.

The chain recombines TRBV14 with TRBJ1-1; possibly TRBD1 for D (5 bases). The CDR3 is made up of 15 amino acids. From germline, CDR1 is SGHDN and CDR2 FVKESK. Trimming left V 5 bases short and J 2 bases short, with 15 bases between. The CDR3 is CASSEVVGGNTEAFF. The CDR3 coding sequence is TGTGCCAGCAGCGAGGTGGTGGGGGGAAACACTGAAGCTTTCTTT.

The CDR3 sequence is CASSQELAGGLLYF. The CDR3 region has the DNA TGTGCCAGCAGCCAAGAGCTAGCGGGAGGGCTTCTGTACTTC. This chain joins TRBV4-2 and TRBJ2-7, with 12 bases identical to TRBD2. V dropped 0 bases and J dropped 12; count of bases not matched to a gene: 6. Germline V gene sequence: CDR1 LGHNA, CDR2 YNFKEQ. The CDR3 consists of 14 residues.

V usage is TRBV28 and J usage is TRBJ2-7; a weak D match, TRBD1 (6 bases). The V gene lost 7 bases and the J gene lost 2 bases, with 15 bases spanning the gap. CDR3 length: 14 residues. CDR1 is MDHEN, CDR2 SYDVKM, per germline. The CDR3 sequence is CASTEIQGTYEQYF. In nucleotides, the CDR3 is TGTGCCAGCACCGAAATACAGGGCACCTACGAGCAGTACTTC.

CDR3 nucleotide sequence: TGTGCCAGCAGTGAGGAGGGGACCCAGTACTTC. It yields the protein CASSEEGTQYF. This sequence joins TRBV2 and TRBJ2-5; weak D call: TRBD2 (6 bases). V was shortened by 3 bases and J by 7 bases, with 6 bases between the two germline ends. The CDR3 sequence is 11 residues long. Germline V CDR1 and CDR2: SNHLY, FYNNEI.

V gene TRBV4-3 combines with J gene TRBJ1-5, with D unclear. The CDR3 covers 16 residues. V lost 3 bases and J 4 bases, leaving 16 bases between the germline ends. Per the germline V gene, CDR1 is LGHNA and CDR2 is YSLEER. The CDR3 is CASSQIYPPANQPQHF. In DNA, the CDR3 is TGCGCCAGCAGCCAGATATACCCCCCTGCGAATCAGCCCCAGCATTTT.

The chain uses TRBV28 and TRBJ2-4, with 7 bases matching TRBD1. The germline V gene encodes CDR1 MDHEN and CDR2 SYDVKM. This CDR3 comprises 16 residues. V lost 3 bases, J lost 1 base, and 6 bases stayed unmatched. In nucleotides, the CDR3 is TGTGCCAGCAGTTTTGACAGGGCCAGGGCCAAAAACATTCAGTACTTC. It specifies CASSFDRARAKNIQYF. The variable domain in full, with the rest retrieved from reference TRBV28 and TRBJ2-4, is DVKVTQSSRYLVKRTGEKVFLECVQDMDHENMFWYRQDPGLGLRLIYFSYDVKMKEKGDIPEGYSVSREKKERFSLILESASTNQTSMYLCASSFDRARAKNIQYFGAGTRLSVL.

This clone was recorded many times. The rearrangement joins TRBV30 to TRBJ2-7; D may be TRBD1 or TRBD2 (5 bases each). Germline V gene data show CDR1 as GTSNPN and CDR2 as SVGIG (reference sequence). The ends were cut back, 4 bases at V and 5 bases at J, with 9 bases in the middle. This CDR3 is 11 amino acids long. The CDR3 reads CAWMGRDEQYF. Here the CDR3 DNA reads TGTGCCTGGATGGGACGGGACGAGCAGTACTTC.